The entry below gives a single TCR beta chain sequence along with its context. Its antigen is unknown. Produced via immunoSEQ multiplex PCR; TCRdb's table is partial and in-frame only. Among some 80,000 clones listed, 60% to 85% were seen once. The sample originates from a study of T cell responses to AZD1222 COVID-19 vaccine. Study-level points and caveats: It should be noted that donors were predominantly white British and more often female, and clonal diversity was possibly underestimated.

Germline values: CDR1 SGHTS, CDR2 YDEGEE. CDR3 length: 11 residues. V was shortened by 4 bases and J by 6 bases, with 7 bases between the two germline ends. This specimen consisted of peripheral blood, obtained 28 days after the second dose of the MenACWY control vaccine. This chain links TRBV5-8 with TRBJ2-5; no clear D. This TCR came from an adult who received the MenACWY meningococcal vaccine as a control. The CDR3 bases are TGTGCCAGCAGCCCCTCCAAGACCCAGTACTTC. As protein: CASSPSKTQYF.